This TCR beta chain came from a study of cytomegalovirus exposure and HLA in healthy donors. This CDR3 spans 19 amino acids. Germline lookup yields CDR1 LGHNA and CDR2 YSLEER. J lost 1 base, V lost 0 bases, and 12 bases had no gene match. Turning to this clone: Its antigen is currently unknown.

Study-level results: Later analysis identified a missense DCLRE1C variant that was linked to TCR beta V- and J-gene trimming. Rare TCR sequences predominated, though certain public TCRs were found in many donors.

The PCR ran on 60 Vbeta and 13 Jbeta primers. The assay was immunoSEQ multiplex PCR, and TCRdb's table has in-frame clones only and misses some. This sample yields approximately 88,000 clones, of which around four fifths are seen a single time; around 7.3% belongs to the top ten. The chain recombines TRBV4-3 with TRBJ2-3; 8 bases line up with TRBD2. This receptor was identified in a man aged 50 or older in good health and CMV-seropositive. The specimen sequenced was PBMCs. The CDR3 DNA reads as TGCGCCAGCAGCCAAGACAGGAGCGGGGGCGGTTTTCGCACAGATACGCAGTATTTT. Protein sequence: CASSQDRSGGGFRTDTQYF.